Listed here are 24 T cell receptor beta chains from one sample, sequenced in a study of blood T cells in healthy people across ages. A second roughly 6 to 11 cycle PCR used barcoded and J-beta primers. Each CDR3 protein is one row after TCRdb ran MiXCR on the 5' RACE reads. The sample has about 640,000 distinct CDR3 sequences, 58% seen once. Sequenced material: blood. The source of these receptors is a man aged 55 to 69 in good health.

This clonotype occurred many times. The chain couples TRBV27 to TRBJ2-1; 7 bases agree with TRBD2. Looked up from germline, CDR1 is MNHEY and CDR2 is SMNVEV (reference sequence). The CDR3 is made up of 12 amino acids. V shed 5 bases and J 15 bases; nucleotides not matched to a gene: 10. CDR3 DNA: TGTGCCAGCAGTAGCCTCAAGCGGGGCTCGTTCTTC. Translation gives CASSSLKRGSFF.

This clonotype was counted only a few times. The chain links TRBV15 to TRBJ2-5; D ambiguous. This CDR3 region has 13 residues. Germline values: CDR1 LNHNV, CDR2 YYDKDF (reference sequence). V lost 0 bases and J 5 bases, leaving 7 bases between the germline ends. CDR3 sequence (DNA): TGTGCCACCAGCAGAGATCGACGGGAGACCCAGTACTTC. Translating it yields CATSRDRRETQYF. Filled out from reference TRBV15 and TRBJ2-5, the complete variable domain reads DAMVIQNPRYQVTQFGKPVTLSCSQTLNHNVMYWYQQKSSQAPKLLFHYYDKDFNNEADTPDNFQSRRPNTSFCFLDIRSPGLGDTAMYLCATSRDRRETQYFGPGTRLLVL.

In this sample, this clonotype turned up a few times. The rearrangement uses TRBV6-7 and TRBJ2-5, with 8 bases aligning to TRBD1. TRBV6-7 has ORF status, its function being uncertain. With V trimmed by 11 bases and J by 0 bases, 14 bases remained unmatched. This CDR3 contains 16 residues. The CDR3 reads CACRPGQGPYQETQYF. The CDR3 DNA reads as TGTGCCTGCCGACCTGGACAGGGACCGTACCAAGAGACCCAGTACTTC.

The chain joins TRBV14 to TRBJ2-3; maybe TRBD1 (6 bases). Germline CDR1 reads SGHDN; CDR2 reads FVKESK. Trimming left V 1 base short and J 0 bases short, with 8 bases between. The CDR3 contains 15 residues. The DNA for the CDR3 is TGTGCCAGCAGCCAAGTAGACAGGAGCACAGATACGCAGTATTTT. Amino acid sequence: CASSQVDRSTDTQYF.

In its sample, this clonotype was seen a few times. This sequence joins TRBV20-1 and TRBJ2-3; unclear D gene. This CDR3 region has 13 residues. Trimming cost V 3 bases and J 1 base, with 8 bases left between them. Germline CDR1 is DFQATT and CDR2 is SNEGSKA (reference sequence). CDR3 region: CSASGLGTDTQYF. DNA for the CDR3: TGCAGTGCTAGCGGCCTAGGCACAGATACGCAGTATTTT.

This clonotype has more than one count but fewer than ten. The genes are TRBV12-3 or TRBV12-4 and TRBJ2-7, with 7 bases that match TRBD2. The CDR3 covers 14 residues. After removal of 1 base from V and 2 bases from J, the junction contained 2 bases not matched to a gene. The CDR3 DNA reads TGTGCCAGCAGTTTAGGCGGGACTACCTACGAGCAGTACTTC. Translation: CASSLGGTTYEQYF.

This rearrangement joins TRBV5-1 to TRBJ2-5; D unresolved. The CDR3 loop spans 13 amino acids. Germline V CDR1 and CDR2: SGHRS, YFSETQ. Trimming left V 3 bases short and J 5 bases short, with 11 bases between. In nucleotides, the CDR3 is TGCGCCAGCAGCTCCTCAGGTTTTGAGACCCAGTACTTC. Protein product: CASSSSGFETQYF.

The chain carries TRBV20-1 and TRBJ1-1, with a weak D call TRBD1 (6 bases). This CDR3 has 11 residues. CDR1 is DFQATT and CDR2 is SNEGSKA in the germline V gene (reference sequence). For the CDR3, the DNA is TGCTTGGGACACTCGAACACTGAAGCTTTCTTT. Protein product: CLGHSNTEAFF.

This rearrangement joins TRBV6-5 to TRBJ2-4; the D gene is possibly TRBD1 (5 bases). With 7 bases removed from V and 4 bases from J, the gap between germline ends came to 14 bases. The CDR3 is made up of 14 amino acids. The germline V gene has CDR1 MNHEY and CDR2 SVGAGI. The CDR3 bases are TGTGCCAGCAACCCGGGCAGGGCGAAAAACATTCAGTACTTC. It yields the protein CASNPGRAKNIQYF.

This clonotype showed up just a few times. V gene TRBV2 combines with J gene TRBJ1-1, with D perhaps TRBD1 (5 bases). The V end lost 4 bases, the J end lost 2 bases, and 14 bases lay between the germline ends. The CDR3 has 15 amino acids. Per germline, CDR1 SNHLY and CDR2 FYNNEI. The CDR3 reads CASSAQGGENTEAFF. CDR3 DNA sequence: TGTGCCAGCAGTGCCCAGGGCGGGGAAAACACTGAAGCTTTCTTT.

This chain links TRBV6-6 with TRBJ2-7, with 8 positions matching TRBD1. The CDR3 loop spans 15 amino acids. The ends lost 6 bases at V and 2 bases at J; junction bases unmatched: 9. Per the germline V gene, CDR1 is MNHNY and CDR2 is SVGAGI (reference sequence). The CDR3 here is CASSIVPGGPYEQYF. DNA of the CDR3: TGTGCCAGCAGCATCGTTCCAGGGGGCCCCTACGAGCAGTACTTC.

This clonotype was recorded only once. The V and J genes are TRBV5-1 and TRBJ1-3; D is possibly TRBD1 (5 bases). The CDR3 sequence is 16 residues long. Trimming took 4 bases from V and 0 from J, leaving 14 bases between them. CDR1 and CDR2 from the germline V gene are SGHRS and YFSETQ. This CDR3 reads CASSAAAGSSGNTIYF. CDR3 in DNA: TGCGCCAGCAGCGCCGCGGCAGGGTCCTCTGGAAACACCATATATTTT.

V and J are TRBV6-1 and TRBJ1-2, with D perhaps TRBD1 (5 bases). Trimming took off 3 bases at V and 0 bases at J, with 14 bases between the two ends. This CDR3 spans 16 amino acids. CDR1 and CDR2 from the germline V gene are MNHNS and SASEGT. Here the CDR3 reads CASSDGAAHPNYGYTF. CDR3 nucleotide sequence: TGTGCCAGCAGTGATGGGGCAGCCCATCCTAACTATGGCTACACCTTC.

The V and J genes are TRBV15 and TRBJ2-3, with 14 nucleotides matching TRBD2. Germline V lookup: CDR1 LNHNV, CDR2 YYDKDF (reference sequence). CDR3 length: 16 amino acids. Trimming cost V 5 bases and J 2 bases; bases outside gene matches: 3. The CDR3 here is CATSGGLAGVTDTQYF. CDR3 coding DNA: TGTGCCACCAGCGGGGGACTAGCGGGGGTCACAGATACGCAGTATTTT.

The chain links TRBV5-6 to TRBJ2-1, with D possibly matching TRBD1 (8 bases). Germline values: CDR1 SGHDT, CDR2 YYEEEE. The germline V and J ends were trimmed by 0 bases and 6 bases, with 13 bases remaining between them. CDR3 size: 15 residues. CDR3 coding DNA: TGTGCCAGCAGCTTGGGACAGGGGAGGGTCAATGAGCAGTTCTTC. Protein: CASSLGQGRVNEQFF.

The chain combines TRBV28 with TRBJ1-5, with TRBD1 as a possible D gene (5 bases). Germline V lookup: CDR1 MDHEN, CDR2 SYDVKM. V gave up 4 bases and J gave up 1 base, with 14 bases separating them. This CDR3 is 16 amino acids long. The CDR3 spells CASSSSWGRSNQPQHF. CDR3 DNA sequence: TGTGCCAGCAGTTCCAGTTGGGGGAGAAGCAATCAGCCCCAGCATTTT. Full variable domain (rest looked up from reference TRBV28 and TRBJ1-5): DVKVTQSSRYLVKRTGEKVFLECVQDMDHENMFWYRQDPGLGLRLIYFSYDVKMKEKGDIPEGYSVSREKKERFSLILESASTNQTSMYLCASSSSWGRSNQPQHFGDGTRLSIL.

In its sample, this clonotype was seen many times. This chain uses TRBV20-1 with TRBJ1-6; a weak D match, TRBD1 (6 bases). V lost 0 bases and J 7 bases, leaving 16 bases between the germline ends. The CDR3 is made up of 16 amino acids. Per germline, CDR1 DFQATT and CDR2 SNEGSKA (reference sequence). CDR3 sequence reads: CSARDPGGGLNSPLHF. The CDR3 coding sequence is TGCAGTGCTAGAGATCCCGGGGGGGGGCTAAATTCACCCCTCCACTTT.

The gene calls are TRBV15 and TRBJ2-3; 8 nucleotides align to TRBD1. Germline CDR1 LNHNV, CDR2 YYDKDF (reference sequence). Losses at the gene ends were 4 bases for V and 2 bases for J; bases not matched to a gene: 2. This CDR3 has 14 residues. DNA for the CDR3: TGTGCCACCAGCAAGGACAGGGCCACAGATACGCAGTATTTT. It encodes CATSKDRATDTQYF.

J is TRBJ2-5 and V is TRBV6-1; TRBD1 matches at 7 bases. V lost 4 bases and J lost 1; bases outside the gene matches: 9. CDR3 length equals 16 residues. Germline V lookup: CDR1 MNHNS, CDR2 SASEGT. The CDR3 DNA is TGTGCCAGCAGTGTACAGGGACAGCATCTCCAAGAGACCCAGTACTTC. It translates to CASSVQGQHLQETQYF.

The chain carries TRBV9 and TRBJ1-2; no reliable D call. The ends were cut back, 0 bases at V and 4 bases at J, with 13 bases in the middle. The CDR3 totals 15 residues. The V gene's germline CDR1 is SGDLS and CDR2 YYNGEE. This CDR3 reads CASSVVQTGVYGYTF. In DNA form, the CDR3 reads TGTGCCAGCAGCGTAGTACAGACTGGCGTCTATGGCTACACCTTC. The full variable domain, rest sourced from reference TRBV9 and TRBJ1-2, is DSGVTQTPKHLITATGQRVTLRCSPRSGDLSVYWYQQSLDQGLQFLIQYYNGEERAKGNILERFSAQQFPDLHSELNLSSLELGDSALYFCASSVVQTGVYGYTFGSGTRLTVV.

The chain's CDR3 is CASSISGGSLQETQYF. CDR3 sequence (DNA): TGCGCCAGCAGCATTAGCGGGGGGAGCCTCCAAGAGACCCAGTACTTC. V is TRBV5-1 and J is TRBJ2-5, with 10 bases aligning to TRBD2. The germline V gene encodes CDR1 SGHRS and CDR2 YFSETQ. CDR3 length equals 16 residues. The J segment lost 1 base and the V segment lost 4 bases, leaving 7 bases of the junction unmatched.

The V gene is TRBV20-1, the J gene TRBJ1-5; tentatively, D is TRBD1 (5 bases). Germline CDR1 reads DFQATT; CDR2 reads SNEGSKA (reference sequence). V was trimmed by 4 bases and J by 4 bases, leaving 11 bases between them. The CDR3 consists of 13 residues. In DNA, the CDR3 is TGCAGTGCTACCCGGGACGGGAATCAGCCCCAGCATTTT. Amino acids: CSATRDGNQPQHF.

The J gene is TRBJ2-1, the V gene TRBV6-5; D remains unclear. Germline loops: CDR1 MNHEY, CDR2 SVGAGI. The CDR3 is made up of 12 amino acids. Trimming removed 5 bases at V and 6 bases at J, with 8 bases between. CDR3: CASSDGVNEQFF. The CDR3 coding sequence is TGTGCCAGCAGTGACGGAGTCAATGAGCAGTTCTTC.

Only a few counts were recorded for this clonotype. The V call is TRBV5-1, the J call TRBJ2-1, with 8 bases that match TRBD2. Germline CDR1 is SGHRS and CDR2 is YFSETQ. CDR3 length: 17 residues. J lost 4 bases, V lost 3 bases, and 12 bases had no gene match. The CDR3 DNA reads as TGCGCCAGCAGCTCCAGCGGGGGCCCTAACTTATACAATGAGCAGTTCTTC. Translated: CASSSSGGPNLYNEQFF. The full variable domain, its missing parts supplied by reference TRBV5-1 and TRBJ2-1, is KAGVTQTPRYLIKTRGQQVTLSCSPISGHRSVSWYQQTPGQGLQFLFEYFSETQRNKGNFPGRFSGRQFSNSRSEMNVSTLELGDSALYLCASSSSGGPNLYNEQFFGPGTRLTVL.